A single sample gave rise to the 31 T cell receptor beta chains below, sequenced in a study of CD8 T cells in ankylosing spondylitis. Via MiXCR, TCRdb re-called the 5' RACE reads, giving one row per CDR3 protein. Of about 120,000 distinct CDR3 sequences listed, roughly an eighth are singletons. The sample consisted of blood, either unsorted or a sorted T cell fraction (not recorded which). The receptors originated from a female donor with ankylosing spondylitis or in good health (not recorded which).

The chain employs TRBV18 and TRBJ2-5; no clear D gene. V gave up 5 bases and J gave up 2 bases, with 9 bases separating them. The CDR3 spans 13 residues. Per the germline V gene, CDR1 is KGHSH and CDR2 is LQKENI. The CDR3, as DNA: TGTGCCAGCTCAGGTGGAAGGCAAGAGACCCAGTACTTC. Amino acids: CASSGGRQETQYF. The full variable domain, completed using reference TRBV18 and TRBJ2-5, is NAGVMQNPRHLVRRRGQEARLRCSPMKGHSHVYWYRQLPEEGLKFMVYLQKENIIDESGMPKERFSAEFPKEGPSILRIQQVVRGDSAAYFCASSGGRQETQYFGPGTRLLVL.

This clonotype has just a few counts. The chain carries TRBV6-5 and TRBJ1-5; the D gene is possibly TRBD1 (5 bases). The germline gives CDR1 MNHEY, CDR2 SVGAGI. The germline V and J ends were trimmed by 0 bases and 7 bases, with 13 bases remaining between them. CDR3 length: 15 residues. The CDR3 region is CASSYSQGAQQPQHF. For the CDR3, the DNA is TGTGCCAGCAGTTACTCGCAGGGAGCGCAGCAGCCCCAGCATTTT.

This clonotype showed up just a few times. This sequence joins TRBV20-1 and TRBJ2-1; TRBD1 aligns across 9 bases. Germline V gives CDR1 DFQATT, CDR2 SNEGSKA (reference sequence). The J segment lost 10 bases and the V segment lost 0 bases, leaving 10 bases of the junction unmatched. CDR3 length: 15 residues. CDR3 amino acids: CSARDAGGTGIEQFF. The DNA of the CDR3 is TGCAGTGCTAGAGATGCAGGCGGGACAGGGATAGAGCAGTTCTTC.

This clonotype was detected many times. This rearrangement joins TRBV3-1 to TRBJ2-5; TRBD1 matches at 8 bases. This CDR3 has 14 amino acids. Germline V lookup: CDR1 LGHDT, CDR2 YNNKEL (reference sequence). The V and J ends lost 7 bases and 5 bases, in that order; junction bases with no gene match: 9. DNA for the CDR3: TGTGCCAGCAATCCAGGGGGCTTGGTTGAGACCCAGTACTTC. Encoded protein: CASNPGGLVETQYF.

There are a few counts of this clonotype. The V and J genes are TRBV12-3 or TRBV12-4 and TRBJ2-1, with D uncertain. The CDR3 spans 13 residues. V shed 6 bases and J shed 4 bases, with 10 bases lying between them. CDR3 residues: CASSTTRYNEQFF. In nucleotides, the CDR3 is TGTGCCAGCAGCACCACGCGGTACAATGAGCAGTTCTTC.

The CDR3 nucleotides are TGTGCCAGCAGCTCTGGGACTAGCGGGGGCTACGAGCAGTACTTC. Translation: CASSSGTSGGYEQYF. This chain links TRBV7-9 with TRBJ2-7; 14 nucleotides align to TRBD2. V shed 4 bases, J shed 3 bases, and the junction held 2 bases outside the gene matches. The germline V gene has CDR1 SEHNR and CDR2 FQNEAQ (reference sequence). This CDR3 is 15 amino acids long.

Ten or more counts support this clonotype. The J gene is TRBJ2-3, the V gene TRBV4-1; 15 bases line up with TRBD2. V lost 4 bases to trimming and J lost 4 bases; unmatched junction nucleotides: 3. The CDR3 sequence is 16 residues long. Germline V CDR1 and CDR2: MGHRA, YSYEKL. DNA of the CDR3: TGCGCCAGCAGCCGCGGACTAGCGGGGGGGTCAGATACGCAGTATTTT. It translates to CASSRGLAGGSDTQYF.

The CDR3 is CSARDVPTDEQFF. CDR3 in DNA: TGCAGTGCTAGAGATGTCCCGACGGATGAGCAGTTCTTC. This rearrangement joins TRBV20-1 to TRBJ2-1; D gene ambiguous. This CDR3 contains 13 residues. The germline V gene has CDR1 DFQATT and CDR2 SNEGSKA (reference sequence). The V gene lost 0 bases and the J gene lost 8 bases, with 11 bases spanning the gap.

The sample holds many counts of this clonotype. The genes are TRBV28 and TRBJ1-2; 7 bases are shared with TRBD1. J gave up 7 bases and V 7 bases, and 15 bases lay outside the gene matches. This CDR3 is 15 amino acids long. In germline, CDR1 is MDHEN, CDR2 SYDVKM. DNA for the CDR3: TGTGCCAGCACCGGGCAGGGGGTTGGTGTTGGTGGCTACACCTTC. It specifies CASTGQGVGVGGYTF.

This chain connects TRBV5-1 to TRBJ1-4; no definite D call. The CDR3 totals 13 residues. V was trimmed by 1 base and J by 8 bases, leaving 9 bases between them. Looked up from germline, CDR1 is SGHRS and CDR2 is YFSETQ. The CDR3 coding sequence is TGCGCCAGCAGCTTGAGTCAGATGGAAAAACTGTTTTTT. It specifies CASSLSQMEKLFF.

The gene calls are TRBV21-1 and TRBJ2-5; TRBD1 is taken as the D call from the table, unchecked against the DNA. TRBV21-1 is a pseudogene locus. The CDR3 runs 15 residues. Here the CDR3 DNA reads TGTGCCAGCAGCCCCCCTTGTGAGCCCCAAGAGACCCAGTACTTC. Translating it yields CASSPPCEPQETQYF.

This clonotype was counted many times. DNA for the CDR3: TGTGCCAGCAGCCCAAGGACTAGCGGGAGTATACACAATGAGCAGTTCTTC. It encodes CASSPRTSGSIHNEQFF. The chain joins TRBV11-2 to TRBJ2-1; 13 nucleotides match TRBD2. From germline, CDR1 is SGHAT and CDR2 FQNNGV. The CDR3 extends over 17 amino acids. The V gene end was trimmed by 5 bases and the J gene end by 5 bases; junction bases not matched to a gene: 9.

This clonotype has only a few counts. V usage is TRBV2 and J usage is TRBJ2-3, with D perhaps being TRBD1 or TRBD2 (5 bases each). Trimming left V 6 bases short and J 1 base short, with 11 bases between. The CDR3 sequence is 14 residues long. Germline V gives CDR1 SNHLY, CDR2 FYNNEI. In DNA form, the CDR3 reads TGTGCCAGCAGCTGGGACGGACGCACAGATACGCAGTATTTT. Translating it yields CASSWDGRTDTQYF.

This clonotype was counted between two and nine times. The rearrangement links TRBV28 to TRBJ1-2; D remains ambiguous. The V end lost 2 bases, the J end lost 8 bases, and 12 bases lay between the germline ends. CDR3 length: 13 amino acids. The V gene's germline CDR1 is MDHEN and CDR2 SYDVKM. This CDR3 is CASSLPKGPGYTF. CDR3 DNA sequence: TGTGCCAGCAGTTTACCTAAGGGTCCGGGCTACACCTTC.

This clonotype was observed at least ten times. The chain combines TRBV29-1 with TRBJ2-1; 11 bases are shared with TRBD2. In germline, CDR1 is SQVTM, CDR2 ANQGSEA. J gave up 4 bases and V 7 bases, and 6 bases lay outside the gene matches. CDR3 length: 14 residues. The CDR3 DNA is TGCAGCGGGGAGGGACTAGCGGATTACAATGAGCAGTTCTTC. Amino acids: CSGEGLADYNEQFF.

The J gene is TRBJ2-3, the V gene TRBV20-1; 7 bases fit TRBD2. Looked up from germline, CDR1 is DFQATT and CDR2 is SNEGSKA (reference sequence). CDR3 length equals 14 residues. V lost 7 bases, J lost 2 bases, and 9 bases stayed unmatched. This CDR3 is CSVRTSRATDTQYF. The CDR3 nucleotides are TGCAGTGTAAGGACTAGTCGGGCCACAGATACGCAGTATTTT.

This clonotype was detected ten times or more. V and J are TRBV2 and TRBJ2-5, with TRBD1 identical over 8 bases. Germline CDR1 reads SNHLY; CDR2 reads FYNNEI. This CDR3 has 14 residues. The J segment lost 1 base and the V segment lost 6 bases, leaving 4 bases of the junction unmatched. The CDR3 nucleotides read TGTGCCAGCAGCAGCGACAGGGGCCAAGAGACCCAGTACTTC. Protein sequence: CASSSDRGQETQYF.

This clonotype has only a few counts. The genes are TRBV25-1 and TRBJ2-1, with D unclear. CDR1 MGHDK and CDR2 SYGVNS come from the germline V gene. CDR3 length equals 17 residues. V dropped 4 bases and J dropped 1 base, with 17 bases sitting between them. The CDR3 coding sequence is TGTGCCAGCAGTGGTCCCCCCGCGAGAAGGTCCTACAATGAGCAGTTCTTC. Translation gives CASSGPPARRSYNEQFF.

This clonotype was detected only a few times. The V and J genes are TRBV5-1 and TRBJ1-4; TRBD1 is a possible D gene (6 bases). CDR3 length: 13 residues. Trimming cost V 5 bases and J 7 bases, with 12 bases left between them. Germline loops: CDR1 SGHRS, CDR2 YFSETQ. DNA for the CDR3: TGCGCCAGCAGGGACAGAGTGGGTGAAAAACTGTTTTTT. Translated: CASRDRVGEKLFF.

The chain carries TRBV20-1 and TRBJ2-5, with 14 bases fitting TRBD2. V gave up 0 bases and J gave up 5 bases; unmatched junction bases: 2. The length of the CDR3 is 15 residues. Germline V gene lookup returns CDR1 DFQATT and CDR2 SNEGSKA (reference sequence). Here the CDR3 reads CSARDGTSGGETQYF. CDR3 nucleotides: TGCAGTGCTAGAGATGGGACTAGCGGGGGTGAGACCCAGTACTTC.

The J gene is TRBJ2-5, the V gene TRBV27; 8 bases line up with TRBD1. The CDR3 sequence is 16 residues long. Germline CDR1 MNHEY, CDR2 SMNVEV (reference sequence). Losses at the gene ends were 4 bases for V and 9 bases for J; bases not matched to a gene: 16. CDR3 sequence (DNA): TGTGCCAGCAGTTGGTTTCACGGACAGGGCCCCGAGGCCCAGTACTTC. Amino acid sequence: CASSWFHGQGPEAQYF.

This clonotype was recorded many times. This chain links TRBV5-1 with TRBJ2-1; D uncertain. The V gene lost 3 bases and the J gene lost 9 bases, with 13 bases spanning the gap. Germline CDR1 is SGHRS and CDR2 is YFSETQ. This CDR3 is 13 amino acids long. The chain's CDR3 is CASSSQILGEQFF. CDR3 DNA sequence: TGCGCCAGCAGCTCTCAGATACTCGGTGAGCAGTTCTTC.

The gene calls are TRBV20-1 and TRBJ2-5; 15 bases are shared with TRBD2. The CDR3 runs 16 residues. Per the germline V gene, CDR1 is DFQATT and CDR2 is SNEGSKA (reference sequence). V was clipped by 4 bases and J by 5 bases; unmatched bases: 8. The CDR3 is CSATGTSGRSLETQYF. The CDR3 nucleotides are TGCAGTGCTACAGGGACTAGCGGGAGGAGTTTGGAGACCCAGTACTTC.

V gene TRBV7-9 combines with J gene TRBJ2-1; no clear D. CDR1 and CDR2 (germline): SEHNR, FQNEAQ (reference sequence). The length of the CDR3 is 13 residues. Trimming stripped 5 bases from V and 10 bases from J, with 15 bases between. The CDR3 sequence is CASSPDRVHEQFF. The CDR3 DNA follows: TGTGCCAGCAGCCCTGATCGGGTTCACGAGCAGTTCTTC.

The table lists this clonotype with a count of one. A much bigger clone sits one base away, suggesting this may be a read error. The V and J genes are TRBV5-1 and TRBJ2-7; 12 nucleotides match TRBD2. Germline V lookup: CDR1 SGHRS, CDR2 YFSETQ. V gave up 4 bases and J gave up 5 bases; unmatched junction bases: 10. The CDR3 loop spans 16 amino acids. The CDR3 region is CASSPRLAGVINEQYF. CDR3 coding DNA: TGCGCCAGCAGCCCGAGACTAGCGGGAGTCATCAACGAGCAGTACTTC.

This clonotype was counted between two and nine times. The chain recombines TRBV12-2 with TRBJ2-3. TRBV12-2 is flagged as a pseudogene. This CDR3 spans 11 amino acids. CDR3 DNA sequence: TGTGCAAGTCGCCCCACAGATACGCAGTATTTT. This sequence encodes CASRPTDTQYF.

This clonotype has more than one count but fewer than ten. The V gene is TRBV6-5, the J gene TRBJ2-1; D gene unclear. This CDR3 is 16 amino acids long. V was cut by 0 bases and J by 6 bases, with 15 bases left in between. The germline gives CDR1 MNHEY, CDR2 SVGAGI. DNA for the CDR3: TGTGCCAGCAGTTACTCGAGTATGGCTAGGGTCAATGAGCAGTTCTTC. It yields the protein CASSYSSMARVNEQFF.

V is TRBV7-9 and J is TRBJ2-3, with 12 bases that match TRBD2. From germline, CDR1 is SEHNR and CDR2 FQNEAQ (reference sequence). The CDR3 loop spans 19 amino acids. J lost 5 bases, V lost 4 bases, and 16 bases had no gene match. CDR3 amino acids: CASSSVAVVLAGGKDTQYF. CDR3 DNA sequence: TGTGCCAGCAGCTCCGTCGCAGTAGTACTAGCGGGGGGAAAAGATACGCAGTATTTT.

There are a few counts of this clonotype. This sequence joins TRBV12-3 or TRBV12-4 and TRBJ2-1, with D perhaps assigned TRBD1 or TRBD2 (5 bases each). CDR3 length: 16 amino acids. V shed 1 base and J shed 8 bases, with 18 bases lying between them. CDR3 DNA sequence: TGTGCCAGCAGTTTAGTGGCAGGGCAAAGCGGCTATGAGCAGTTCTTC. This codes for CASSLVAGQSGYEQFF.

In this sample, this clonotype turned up a few times. The V and J genes are TRBV5-1 and TRBJ2-7, with TRBD2 matching 7 bases. J lost 4 bases, V lost 3 bases, and 7 bases had no gene match. The V gene's germline CDR1 is SGHRS and CDR2 YFSETQ. The CDR3 length is 14 residues. The CDR3 loop reads CASSWEGEGYEQYF. The CDR3 DNA reads as TGCGCCAGCAGCTGGGAGGGTGAGGGTTACGAGCAGTACTTC.

The DNA of the CDR3 is TGTGCCAGCAGTTTGAGAGGCAACGAGCAGTACTTC. Residues: CASSLRGNEQYF. The chain uses TRBV12-3 or TRBV12-4 and TRBJ2-7; D is undetermined. The CDR3 sequence is 12 residues long. Trimming stripped 3 bases from V and 5 bases from J, with 8 bases between.